This entry features one T cell receptor beta chain sequence. As yet, its antigen is unknown. These data belong to a study of T-cell reconstitution after alpha-beta-depleted transplantation in children. Study-level results: When one year had passed after transplant, most T-cell counts and diversity came from newly produced T cells. The high TCRbeta diversity at day 60 in some patients came from surviving recipient T cells and thymic progenitors. By about two months after transplant, alpha-beta T cells reportedly arose from several hundred graft clones that had expanded.

The CDR3 is made up of 19 amino acids. The V gene's germline CDR1 is SNHLY and CDR2 FYNNEI. The trim removed 5 bases at V and 2 bases at J, leaving 18 bases unmatched. For TCRbeta, the library was prepared with unique molecular identifiers. TCRdb analysed the PCR reads with MiXCR anew, one entry per CDR3 protein. The data contain some 600,000 distinct CDR3 sequences, 10% to 15% of them seen just once; the ten biggest clones take up 2% to 2.5%. The specimen comprised PBMCs, mostly from graft donor cells, sampled 360 days after TCRalphabeta/CD19-depleted stem cell transplant. This TCR came from a male patient aged 10 to 17 who had a stem cell transplant for acute myeloid leukemia, so the T cells may come from the graft donor. V is TRBV2 and J is TRBJ2-1; 7 positions match TRBD1. The CDR3 is CASSSPGQPTLNPYNEQFF. CDR3 bases: TGTGCCAGCAGTTCCCCGGGACAGCCCACTCTAAACCCCTACAATGAGCAGTTCTTC.